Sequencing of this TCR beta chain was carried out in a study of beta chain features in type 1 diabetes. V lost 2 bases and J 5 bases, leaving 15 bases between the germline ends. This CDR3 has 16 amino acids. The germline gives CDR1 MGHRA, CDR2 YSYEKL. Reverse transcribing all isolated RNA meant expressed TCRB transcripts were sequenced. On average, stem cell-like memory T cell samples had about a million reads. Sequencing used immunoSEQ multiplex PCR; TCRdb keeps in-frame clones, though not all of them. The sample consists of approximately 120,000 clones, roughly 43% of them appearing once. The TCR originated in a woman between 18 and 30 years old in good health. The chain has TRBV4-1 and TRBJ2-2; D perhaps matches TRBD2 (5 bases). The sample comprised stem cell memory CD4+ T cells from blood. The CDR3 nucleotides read TGCGCCAGCAGCCAACAAGCCCCACCGGGGACCGGGGAGCTGTTTTTT. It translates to CASSQQAPPGTGELFF.